The 31 T cell receptor beta chains in this list originate from one sample, sequenced in a study of Graves' ophthalmopathy and Graves' hyperthyroidism. CDR3 regions of TCR beta were amplified from RNA transcripts. Second-round multiplex PCR came after a first-round RT-PCR that employed HTBI primers. MiXCR, run by TCRdb on the multiplex PCR reads, gives a single entry per CDR3 protein. Of about 660,000 distinct CDR3 sequences in the sample, roughly 41% were seen once. The sequencing sample was made of peripheral blood. These receptors all come from an adult man with Graves' ophthalmopathy.

J is TRBJ1-3 and V is TRBV6-1; the D gene is possibly TRBD1 (5 bases). The CDR3 totals 16 residues. Germline V gene lookup returns CDR1 MNHNS and CDR2 SASEGT. The germline V and J ends were trimmed by 1 base and 2 bases, with 12 bases remaining between them. The CDR3 loop reads CASSEGPGITGNTIYF. The CDR3 DNA reads as TGTGCCAGCAGTGAAGGGCCAGGGATCACTGGAAACACCATATATTTT.

In this sample, this clonotype turned up once. V and J are TRBV12-3 or TRBV12-4 and TRBJ2-6; the match to TRBD2 covers 7 bases. Trimming cost V 6 bases and J 4 bases; bases outside gene matches: 6. This CDR3 region has 15 residues. CDR3 sequence reads: CASSLTGGGANVLTF. CDR3 in DNA: TGTGCCAGCAGCCTAACCGGGGGGGGGGCCAACGTCCTGACTTTC.

This clonotype was counted between two and nine times. The DNA for the CDR3 is TGTGCCAGCAGCTTGGGGACTAGCGTCACCGGGGAGCTGTTTTTT. The encoded protein is CASSLGTSVTGELFF. The J gene is TRBJ2-2, the V gene TRBV7-9; TRBD2 aligns across 10 bases. The CDR3 extends over 15 amino acids. Germline lookup yields CDR1 SEHNR and CDR2 FQNEAQ (reference sequence). V was pared by 3 bases and J by 4 bases, with 2 bases of the junction left unmatched.

Comments on this clonotype: A much larger clone sits a single nucleotide away, making a read error possible. The chain carries TRBV7-3 and TRBJ2-5; D gene uncertain. The V and J ends lost 4 bases and 1 base respectively, with 7 bases between them. The germline gives CDR1 SGHTA, CDR2 FQGTGA. The CDR3 runs to 13 residues. This CDR3 is CASSSIPQETQYF. CDR3 nucleotide sequence: TGTGCCAGCAGCTCCATCCCCCAAGAGACCCAGTACTTC.

This chain connects TRBV2 to TRBJ2-2, with TRBD2 matching over 8 bases. This CDR3 is 13 amino acids long. V was pared by 2 bases and J by 7 bases, with 0 bases of the junction left unmatched. Germline V CDR1 and CDR2: SNHLY, FYNNEI. CDR3 region: CASSEREGGELFF. The CDR3 DNA follows: TGTGCCAGCAGTGAACGGGAGGGCGGGGAGCTGTTTTTT.

The chain carries TRBV2 and TRBJ1-2; 7 bases map to TRBD1. Germline CDR1 SNHLY, CDR2 FYNNEI. V was pared by 5 bases and J by 4 bases, with 7 bases of the junction left unmatched. The CDR3 consists of 14 residues. In nucleotides, the CDR3 is TGTGCCAGCAGTACAGGGACAGCCGCCTATGGCTACACCTTC. Amino acid sequence: CASSTGTAAYGYTF.

This clonotype occurred once. Germline is not matched at one junction end, which may reflect a read error. The chain couples TRBV7-9 to TRBJ1-4, with 8 bases matching TRBD1. TRBJ2-2 matches the DNA end more closely, so the J call is doubtful. Germline CDR1 is SEHNR and CDR2 is FQNEAQ (reference sequence). The CDR3 has 20 residues. Here the CDR3 DNA reads TGTGCCAGCAGCTTATATGCGCGGCCTCCGGGACAGGTGAACACTGGGGAGCTGTTTTTT. It encodes CASSLYARPPGQVNTGELFF.

As concerns this clonotype: This may come from a read error, since a much larger clone is one base off. This sequence joins TRBV29-1 and TRBJ2-7, with TRBD1 matching over 10 bases. The CDR3 spans 11 residues. Germline values: CDR1 SQVTM, CDR2 ANQGSEA. V gave up 8 bases and J gave up 5 bases; unmatched junction bases: 3. CDR3 region: CSTDRGNEQYF. The CDR3 bases are TGCAGCACGGACAGGGGGAACGAGCAGTACTTC.

This clonotype appeared many times. V usage is TRBV7-6 and J usage is TRBJ2-2; maybe TRBD1 (6 bases). The CDR3 totals 15 residues. Trimming removed 5 bases from V and 1 base from J, with 11 bases in between. Germline V gene data show CDR1 as SGHVS and CDR2 as FNYEAQ. DNA of the CDR3: TGTGCCAGCAGCAGGGACACCTTGAACACCGGGGAGCTGTTTTTT. As protein: CASSRDTLNTGELFF.

This clonotype was seen ten or more times. The chain is built from TRBV7-9 and TRBJ1-2; a weak D match, TRBD1 (5 bases). Trimming took 5 bases from V and 0 from J, leaving 16 bases between them. The germline CDR1 and CDR2 sequences are SEHNR and FQNEAQ (reference sequence). The CDR3 runs 16 residues. As DNA, the CDR3 is TGTGCCAGCAGCCAAGTCGGGGGTCCCCCTAACTATGGCTACACCTTC. Translating gives CASSQVGGPPNYGYTF.

The V gene is TRBV19, the J gene TRBJ2-3; D is undetermined. The V and J ends lost 5 bases and 9 bases respectively, with 6 bases between them. The CDR3 consists of 10 residues. Germline V gene sequence: CDR1 LNHDA, CDR2 SQIVND (reference sequence). The CDR3 here is CASSGNTQYF. The CDR3 coding sequence is TGTGCCAGTAGTGGGAACACGCAGTATTTT.

The gene calls are TRBV10-3 and TRBJ2-2; 8 bases agree with TRBD1. Losses at the gene ends were 6 bases for V and 4 bases for J; bases not matched to a gene: 10. Germline assignment: CDR1 ENHRY and CDR2 SYGVKD. This CDR3 spans 16 amino acids. In nucleotides, the CDR3 is TGTGCCATCAGAGACAGGGGTACAGGGAGCACCGGGGAGCTGTTTTTT. Its translation is CAIRDRGTGSTGELFF.

This clonotype was seen at least ten times. This chain connects TRBV7-2 to TRBJ1-2, with D maybe TRBD1 (6 bases). The CDR3 is made up of 14 amino acids. Germline V lookup: CDR1 SGHTA, CDR2 FQGNSA. The V and J ends lost 6 bases and 7 bases respectively, with 18 bases between them. The CDR3 DNA is TGTGCCAGCAGAGCGCTCAGGGGCGCGGGTGGCTACACCTTC. Translation gives CASRALRGAGGYTF. The variable domain in full, with the rest retrieved from reference TRBV7-2 and TRBJ1-2, is GAGVSQSPSNKVTEKGKDVELRCDPISGHTALYWYRQSLGQGLEFLIYFQGNSAPDKSGLPSDRFSAERTGGSVSTLTIQRTQQEDSAVYLCASRALRGAGGYTFGSGTRLTVV.

J is TRBJ2-7 and V is TRBV11-2, with TRBD1 matching 7 bases. J gave up 0 bases and V 5 bases, and 4 bases lay outside the gene matches. The CDR3 length is 14 residues. The germline V gene has CDR1 SGHAT and CDR2 FQNNGV. CDR3 sequence reads: CASSGWDSSYEQYF. The CDR3, as DNA: TGTGCCAGCAGCGGATGGGACAGCTCCTACGAGCAGTACTTC.

This clonotype was counted many times. The chain has TRBV19 and TRBJ1-1, with D unresolved. The CDR3 covers 15 residues. The ends were cut back, 1 base at V and 1 base at J, with 10 bases in the middle. The germline V gene encodes CDR1 LNHDA and CDR2 SQIVND (reference sequence). The CDR3 nucleotides read TGTGCCAGTAGTATAGGAACGAATACGAACACTGAAGCTTTCTTT. Translation gives CASSIGTNTNTEAFF.

Many counts were recorded for this clonotype. The V gene is TRBV29-1, the J gene TRBJ1-2; D is perhaps TRBD1 (5 bases). The CDR3 covers 13 residues. From germline, CDR1 is SQVTM and CDR2 ANQGSEA. V lost 2 bases and J lost 2, with 9 bases in between. CDR3: CSVEKSGNYGYTF. DNA for the CDR3: TGCAGCGTTGAAAAATCAGGGAACTATGGCTACACCTTC.

As concerns this clonotype: This could be a read error, since a much larger clone is one nucleotide away. This sequence joins TRBV10-3 and TRBJ1-2; D unresolved. From germline, CDR1 is ENHRY and CDR2 SYGVKD. The CDR3 totals 13 residues. V gave up 6 bases and J gave up 4 bases, with 12 bases separating them. The CDR3 spells CAIREGSSYGYTF. The CDR3 nucleotides are TGTGCCATCAGAGAGGGCAGCTCCTATGGCTACACCTTC.

The CDR3 protein is CASSRADGRGSYEQYF. The CDR3 DNA is TGTGCCAGCAGCCGCGCGGACGGGAGGGGGTCCTACGAGCAGTACTTC. This chain joins TRBV7-9 and TRBJ2-7; 8 nucleotides agree with TRBD2. Germline loops: CDR1 SEHNR, CDR2 FQNEAQ (reference sequence). The length of the CDR3 is 16 residues. The J segment lost 1 base and the V segment lost 5 bases, leaving 10 bases of the junction unmatched.

The chain has TRBV24-1 and TRBJ2-5; possibly TRBD1 for D (5 bases). CDR1 KGHDR and CDR2 SFDVKD come from the germline V gene. This CDR3 spans 14 amino acids. V dropped 9 bases and J dropped 4 bases, with 17 bases sitting between them. DNA for the CDR3: TGTGCCACCGCCCCTGGGGCAGGGCTAGAGACCCAGTACTTC. Amino acids: CATAPGAGLETQYF.

This rearrangement joins TRBV29-1 to TRBJ2-1, with 9 bases matching TRBD2. V lost 7 bases to trimming and J lost 8 bases; unmatched junction nucleotides: 9. The CDR3 sequence is 13 residues long. Germline CDR1 SQVTM, CDR2 ANQGSEA. In DNA, the CDR3 is TGCAGCGGCCTTGTAGCGGGGGTCCATGAGCAGTTCTTC. Amino acids: CSGLVAGVHEQFF.

With respect to this clonotype: A read error is possible here, since a much larger clone lies one base away. The V gene is TRBV19, the J gene TRBJ1-1; 12 bases fit TRBD1. Germline V gene lookup returns CDR1 LNHDA and CDR2 SQIVND (reference sequence). This CDR3 region has 16 residues. This CDR3 reads CASSRGTGGRNAEAFF. For the CDR3, the DNA is TGTGCCAGTAGTAGAGGGACAGGGGGCAGGAACGCTGAAGCTTTCTTT.

This clonotype was counted ten times or more. The chain has TRBV19 and TRBJ2-7; tentative D call: TRBD2 (5 bases). The CDR3 totals 14 residues. Trimming cost V 6 bases and J 6 bases, with 18 bases left between them. From germline, CDR1 is LNHDA and CDR2 SQIVND (reference sequence). The CDR3 region is CASSQTDFHGEQYF. For the CDR3, the DNA is TGTGCCAGTAGCCAAACGGACTTCCATGGCGAGCAGTACTTC.

This chain links TRBV10-3 with TRBJ2-7, with TRBD1 identical over 10 bases. CDR1 is ENHRY, CDR2 SYGVKD, per germline. CDR3 length: 15 amino acids. With 2 bases clipped from V and 7 bases from J, the junction kept 8 bases outside the gene matches. CDR3 coding DNA: TGTGCCATCAGTGAGGGGACAGGGGCGAACACTGAGCAGTACTTC. As protein: CAISEGTGANTEQYF.

The rearrangement links TRBV12-3 or TRBV12-4 to TRBJ1-2; 7 nucleotides agree with TRBD1. Trimming removed 4 bases from V and 8 bases from J; junction bases left unmatched: 4. The CDR3 loop spans 12 amino acids. CDR3 nucleotide sequence: TGTGCCAGCAGTTACCCGGGACAGGGCTACACCTTC. Its translation: CASSYPGQGYTF.

At least ten counts were recorded for this clonotype. The V call is TRBV7-3, the J call TRBJ2-2; TRBD1 or TRBD2 may be the D gene (5 bases each). Germline V lookup: CDR1 SGHTA, CDR2 FQGTGA. This CDR3 spans 14 amino acids. V lost 5 bases to trimming and J lost 1 base, with 8 bases between them. The CDR3 loop is CASSGGLNTGELFF. CDR3 nucleotide sequence: TGTGCCAGCAGCGGGGGTCTGAACACCGGGGAGCTGTTTTTT.

This clonotype came up a few times. Possible read error: a much larger clone is one base away. The rearrangement uses TRBV4-1 and TRBJ1-2; 7 bases are a match to TRBD1. CDR1 MGHRA and CDR2 YSYEKL come from the germline V gene. This CDR3 is built from 14 residues. The DNA of the CDR3 is TGCGCCAGCGGCCAGACAGGGATGCCGTATGGCTACACCTTC. Translation: CASGQTGMPYGYTF.

The CDR3 sequence is CSVETRSDGGGTGANVLTF. The DNA of the CDR3 is TGCAGCGTTGAAACTAGGTCCGACGGTGGCGGCACTGGGGCCAACGTCCTGACTTTC. V and J are TRBV29-1 and TRBJ2-6; TRBD2 is a possible D gene (5 bases). V lost 2 bases and J 2 bases, leaving 22 bases between the germline ends. Germline V CDR1 and CDR2: SQVTM, ANQGSEA. The length of the CDR3 is 19 residues.

This chain links TRBV12-3 or TRBV12-4 with TRBJ1-5, with 7 bases matching TRBD1. V was pared by 10 bases and J by 11 bases, with 14 bases of the junction left unmatched. The CDR3 consists of 13 residues. CDR3 sequence: CATLQRGQETQHF. CDR3 nucleotides: TGTGCCACCCTCCAGAGGGGGCAAGAGACCCAGCATTTT.

This chain links TRBV29-1 with TRBJ1-2, with 7 nucleotides matching TRBD1. The CDR3 contains 10 residues. Germline CDR1 is SQVTM and CDR2 is ANQGSEA. The J segment lost 8 bases and the V segment lost 5 bases, leaving 2 bases of the junction unmatched. The CDR3 DNA reads TGCAGCGTTACGACAGGGGGCTACACCTTC. This codes for CSVTTGGYTF.

The genes are TRBV7-2 and TRBJ1-2; 9 positions match TRBD1. The germline V gene has CDR1 SGHTA and CDR2 FQGNSA. The CDR3 has 14 amino acids. CDR3 loop: CARDRDRGDYGYTF. The CDR3 DNA sequence: TGTGCTAGAGATCGAGACAGGGGGGACTATGGCTACACCTTC.

On this clonotype: The germline gene is not matched at one end of the junction; a read error may be the cause. The gene calls are TRBV5-1 and TRBJ1-4, with D hard to call. CDR1 SGHRS and CDR2 YFSETQ come from the germline V gene. This CDR3 spans 13 amino acids. Written as DNA, the CDR3 is TGTGCCAGCAGCTGGGCAGCGGAGGAAAAACTGTTTTTT. Protein: CASSWAAEEKLFF.